This TCR beta chain was obtained from a study of shared clonotypes between healthy human individuals. Study-wide background: Researchers assigned three CD4 naive, three CD4 memory, two CD8 naive and one CD8 memory plate to each donor.

Sequencing used immunoSEQ multiplex PCR; TCRdb keeps in-frame clones, though not all of them. The table records 300,000 to 400,000 clones, approximately 74% of them present only once. Caucasian adults residing in Nashville, Tennessee made up all the donors. CDR1 is SGHAT and CDR2 is FQNNGV in the germline V gene. V lost 5 bases and J lost 4, with 11 bases in between. The CDR3 runs 14 residues. Sequenced input: memory CD4+ T cells sorted from blood. Documented subset: CD45RA-negative fraction. The chain carries TRBV11-2 and TRBJ2-2; D remains unclear. The TCR was taken from a man aged 25-45 years in good health. CDR3 sequence reads: CASSEMRSTGELFF. Here the CDR3 DNA reads TGTGCCAGCAGCGAGATGCGGTCCACCGGGGAGCTGTTTTTT.